Listed below are T cell receptor beta chains from one sample, sequenced in a study of OX40 agonist ivuxolimab in advanced cancers. Assay: immunoSEQ multiplex PCR; the TCRdb copy retains only in-frame clones and omits some. The sample includes fewer than 95,000 clones, about nine tenths of them seen just once. Source: CD4+ or CD8+ T cells sorted from blood, taken in a trial of the OX40 agonist ivuxolimab. The receptors shown here come from an adult with an advanced solid tumor such as melanoma, head and neck, liver or kidney cancer. Both conserved end residues are part of each CDR3. A D gene is named only where the DNA matches it firmly. Size is omitted from some rows. Given values are once, few, many or a class for expanded clones.

clone_size j_call d_call v_call cdr3_nt cdr3_aa
once TRBJ1-4 - TRBV15 TGTGCCGCCGGGGCGACGGCCCCAACTAATGAAAAACTGTTTTTT CAAGATAPTNEKLFF
- TRBJ1-1 - TRBV7-8 TGTGCCAGCAGCTCGGTAGAGGGGCTAGGAGCTTTCTTT CASSSVEGLGAFF
- TRBJ2-3 - TRBV14 TGTGCCAGCAGCCCCCCCCTGATGGGATACACAGATACGCAGTATTTT CASSPPLMGYTDTQYF
- TRBJ2-3 TRBD2 TRBV5-1 TGCGCCAGCAGCTTGGGGCTAGCGGAAGAGACAGATACGCAGTATTTT CASSLGLAEETDTQYF
- TRBJ2-7 - TRBV10-1 TGCGCCAGCAGCCCAATCCCATGGCGGGAGCAGTACTTC CASSPIPWREQYF
- TRBJ2-7 - TRBV10-1 TGCGCCAGCAGATCTACAGGGAGCTCCTACGAGCAGTACTTC CASRSTGSSYEQYF
- TRBJ1-2 - TRBV10-1 TGCGCCAGCAGTGAGGGTCCAGGCATCTATGGCTACACCTTC CASSEGPGIYGYTF
- TRBJ2-7 - TRBV1 TGCACCAGCAGCCAAGATCGGGAGGCGGAGCCCGAGAGGCCCAAGGAACTACGCGAGCAGTACTTC CTSSQDREAEPERPKELREQYF
- TRBJ2-1 TRBD2 TRBV30 TGTGCCTGGAGTCCTAGCGGGGTGGTTCAGTTCTTC CAWSPSGVVQFF
- TRBJ2-1 - TRBV5-6 TGTGCCAGCAGCTTCTTGGGGCTCGATAACAATGAGCAGTTCTTC CASSFLGLDNNEQFF
- TRBJ2-1 - TRBV6-1 TGTGCCAGCAGTGAAGGAGCCCGGGTCGGCTACAATGAGCAGTTCTTC CASSEGARVGYNEQFF
- TRBJ2-1 - TRBV5-1 TGCGCCAGCAGCTCCCGGGACTCCTCATACAATGAGCAGTTCTTC CASSSRDSSYNEQFF
- TRBJ2-7 - TRBV7-2 TGTGCCAGCAGCTTAGTTGGCGGAAACTACGAGCAGTACTTC CASSLVGGNYEQYF
- TRBJ1-5 - TRBV11-2 TGTGCCAGCAGCTTAGAGTGGGATCAGCCCCAGCATTTT CASSLEWDQPQHF
- TRBJ1-3 - TRBV4-2 TGTGCCAGCAGCCAAGCCTTAGGACCTACGAGCTCTGGAAACACCATATATTTT CASSQALGPTSSGNTIYF
once TRBJ2-6 - TRBV13 TGTGCCAGCAGCTTGCTCACAGGGATCGGGGCCAACGTCCTGACTTTC CASSLLTGIGANVLTF
- TRBJ2-5 - TRBV18 TGTGCCAGCTCACCATCGGTGGATCGAGAGACCCAGTACTTC CASSPSVDRETQYF
- TRBJ2-3 TRBD2 TRBV19 TGTGCCAGTAGTCCCCGACTAGCGGGGAGGTTCGCAGATACGCAGTATTTT CASSPRLAGRFADTQYF